Detailed here is one TCR beta chain. Germline loops: CDR1 MNHEY, CDR2 SVGAGI. The CDR3 spans 15 residues. Trimming cost V 2 bases and J 2 bases; bases outside gene matches: 5. The PCR had 60 Vbeta and 13 Jbeta primers. The repertoire was sequenced with immunoSEQ multiplex PCR; TCRdb's copy has only in-frame clones and lacks some. The sample table includes tens of thousands of clones. The entry originates in a study of cytomegalovirus exposure and HLA in healthy donors. This rearrangement joins TRBV6-5 to TRBJ1-1; 7 bases line up with TRBD1. Material: PBMCs. This clonotype was obtained from a woman aged 55-69 years in good health and CMV-seronegative. The CDR3 DNA sequence: TGTGCCAGCAGTTACACGACAGGGTCCAACACTGAAGCTTTCTTT. As protein: CASSYTTGSNTEAFF.